This TCR beta chain was documented in a study of T cell responses to AZD1222 COVID-19 vaccine. Libraries were prepared by immunoSEQ multiplex PCR; TCRdb keeps only in-frame clonotypes and omits some of them. This table has about 28,000 clones, just under 80% appearing once. Trimming cost V 4 bases and J 6 bases, with 9 bases left between them. The CDR3 contains 13 residues. Study-level points and caveats: In a largely white British group with more females than males, clonal diversity was possibly underestimated. Among those given AZD1222, only five to seven were seropositive at baseline.

Note on this clone: Its specificity is not known.

The source was peripheral blood, collected on day 0 of AZD1222 vaccination. The clonotype comes from an adult in good health. The genes are TRBV12-3 or TRBV12-4 and TRBJ2-2; unclear D gene. The CDR3 sequence: CASSSVLAGELFF. CDR3 coding DNA: TGTGCCAGCAGTTCGGTACTCGCCGGGGAGCTGTTTTTT.